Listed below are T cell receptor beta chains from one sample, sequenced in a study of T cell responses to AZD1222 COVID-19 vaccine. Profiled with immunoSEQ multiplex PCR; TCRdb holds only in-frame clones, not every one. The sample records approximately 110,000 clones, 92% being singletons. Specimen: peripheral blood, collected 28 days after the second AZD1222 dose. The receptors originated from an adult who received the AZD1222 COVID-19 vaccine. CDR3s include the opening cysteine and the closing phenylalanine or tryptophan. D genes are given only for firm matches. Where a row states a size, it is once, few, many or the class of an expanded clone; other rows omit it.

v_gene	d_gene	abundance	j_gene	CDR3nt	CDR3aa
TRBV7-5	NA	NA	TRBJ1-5	TGTGCCAGAAGCTCACCGGACCTTAGGGATCAGCCCCAGCATTTT	CARSSPDLRDQPQHF
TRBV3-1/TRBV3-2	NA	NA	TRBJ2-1	TGTGCCAGCAGCCAAGATGGGGCCATAAGCTCCTACAATGAGCAGTTCTTC	CASSQDGAISSYNEQFF
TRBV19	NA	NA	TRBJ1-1	TGTGCCAGTAGTAATAGACCGAACACTGAAGCTTTCTTT	CASSNRPNTEAFF
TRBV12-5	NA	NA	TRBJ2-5	TGTGCTAGTGGAGAAGGACTAAGGGAAGAGACCCAGTACTTC	CASGEGLREETQYF
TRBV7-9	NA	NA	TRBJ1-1	TGTGCCAGCAGTCTAAGAATGAACACTGAAGCTTTCTTT	CASSLRMNTEAFF
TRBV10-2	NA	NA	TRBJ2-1	TGCGCCAGCAGTGTTAGGGCGGGTAGTGAGCAGTTCTTC	CASSVRAGSEQFF
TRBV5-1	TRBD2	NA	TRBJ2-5	TGCGCCAGCAGCTTTGTAGCGGGAGGTGAGGAGACCCAGTACTTC	CASSFVAGGEETQYF
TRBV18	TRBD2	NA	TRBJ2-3	TGTGCCAGCTCACCATTCCCGGGACTAGCTGAAAATACAGATACGCAGTATTTT	CASSPFPGLAENTDTQYF
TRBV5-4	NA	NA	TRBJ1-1	TGTGCCAGCAGCTTGACCGGCACCGGCACTGAAGCTTTCTTT	CASSLTGTGTEAFF
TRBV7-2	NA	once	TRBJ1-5	TGTGCCAGCAGCTTAGTACGGGGGAATCAGCCCCAGCATTTT	CASSLVRGNQPQHF
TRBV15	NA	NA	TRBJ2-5	TGTGCCACCAGCAGAGTCCCGGGGGAGACCCAGTACTTC	CATSRVPGETQYF
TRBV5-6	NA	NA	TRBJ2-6	TGTGCCAGCAGCTTAAGCAGGGAGGCCGGGGCCAACGTCCTGACTTTC	CASSLSREAGANVLTF
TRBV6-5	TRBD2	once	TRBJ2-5	TGTGCCAGCAGTTTTAGCGGGGGGCCAGTTAAAGAGACCCAGTACTTC	CASSFSGGPVKETQYF
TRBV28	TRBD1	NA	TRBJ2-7	TGTGCCAGCAGTTTAGTTCAGGGGGCGGGCGAGCAGTACTTC	CASSLVQGAGEQYF
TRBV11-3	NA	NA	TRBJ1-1	TGTGCCAGCAGCACCACAGGGCAATCGAACACTGAAGCTTTCTTT	CASSTTGQSNTEAFF
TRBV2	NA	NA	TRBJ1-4	TGTGCCAGCGCCGGGCACCGCCGCAAACTGTTTTTT	CASAGHRRKLFF
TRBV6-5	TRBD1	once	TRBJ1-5	TGTGCCAGCAGTTACCCGACAGGGAAGGATCAGCCCCAGCATTTT	CASSYPTGKDQPQHF
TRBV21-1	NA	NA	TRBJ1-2	TGTGCCAGCAGGGGCGTGCGGTCCTATGGCTACACCTTC	CASRGVRSYGYTF